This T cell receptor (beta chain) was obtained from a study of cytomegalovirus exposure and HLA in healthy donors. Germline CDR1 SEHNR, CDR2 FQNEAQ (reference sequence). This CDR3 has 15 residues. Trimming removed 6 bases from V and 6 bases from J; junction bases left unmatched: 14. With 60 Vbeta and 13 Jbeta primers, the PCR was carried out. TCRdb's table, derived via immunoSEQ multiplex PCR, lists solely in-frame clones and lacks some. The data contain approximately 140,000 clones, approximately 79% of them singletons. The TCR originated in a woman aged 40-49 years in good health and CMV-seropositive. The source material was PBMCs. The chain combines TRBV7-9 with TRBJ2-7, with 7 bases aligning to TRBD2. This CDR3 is CASSSQRDFQGEQYF. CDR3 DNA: TGTGCCAGCAGTTCCCAGCGGGACTTCCAGGGCGAGCAGTACTTC.